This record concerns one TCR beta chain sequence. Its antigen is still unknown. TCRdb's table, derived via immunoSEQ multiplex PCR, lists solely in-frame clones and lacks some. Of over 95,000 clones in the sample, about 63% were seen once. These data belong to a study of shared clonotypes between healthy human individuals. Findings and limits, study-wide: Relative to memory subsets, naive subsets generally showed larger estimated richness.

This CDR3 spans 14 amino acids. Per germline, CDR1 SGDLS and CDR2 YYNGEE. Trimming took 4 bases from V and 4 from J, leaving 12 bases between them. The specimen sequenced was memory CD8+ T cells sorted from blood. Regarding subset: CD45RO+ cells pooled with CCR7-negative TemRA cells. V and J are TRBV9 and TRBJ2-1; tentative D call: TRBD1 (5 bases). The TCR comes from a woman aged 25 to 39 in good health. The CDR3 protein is CASSTSRGYNEQFF. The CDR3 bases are TGTGCCAGCAGCACCTCAAGGGGTTACAATGAGCAGTTCTTC. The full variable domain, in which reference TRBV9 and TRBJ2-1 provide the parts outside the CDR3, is DSGVTQTPKHLITATGQRVTLRCSPRSGDLSVYWYQQSLDQGLQFLIQYYNGEERAKGNILERFSAQQFPDLHSELNLSSLELGDSALYFCASSTSRGYNEQFFGPGTRLTVL.